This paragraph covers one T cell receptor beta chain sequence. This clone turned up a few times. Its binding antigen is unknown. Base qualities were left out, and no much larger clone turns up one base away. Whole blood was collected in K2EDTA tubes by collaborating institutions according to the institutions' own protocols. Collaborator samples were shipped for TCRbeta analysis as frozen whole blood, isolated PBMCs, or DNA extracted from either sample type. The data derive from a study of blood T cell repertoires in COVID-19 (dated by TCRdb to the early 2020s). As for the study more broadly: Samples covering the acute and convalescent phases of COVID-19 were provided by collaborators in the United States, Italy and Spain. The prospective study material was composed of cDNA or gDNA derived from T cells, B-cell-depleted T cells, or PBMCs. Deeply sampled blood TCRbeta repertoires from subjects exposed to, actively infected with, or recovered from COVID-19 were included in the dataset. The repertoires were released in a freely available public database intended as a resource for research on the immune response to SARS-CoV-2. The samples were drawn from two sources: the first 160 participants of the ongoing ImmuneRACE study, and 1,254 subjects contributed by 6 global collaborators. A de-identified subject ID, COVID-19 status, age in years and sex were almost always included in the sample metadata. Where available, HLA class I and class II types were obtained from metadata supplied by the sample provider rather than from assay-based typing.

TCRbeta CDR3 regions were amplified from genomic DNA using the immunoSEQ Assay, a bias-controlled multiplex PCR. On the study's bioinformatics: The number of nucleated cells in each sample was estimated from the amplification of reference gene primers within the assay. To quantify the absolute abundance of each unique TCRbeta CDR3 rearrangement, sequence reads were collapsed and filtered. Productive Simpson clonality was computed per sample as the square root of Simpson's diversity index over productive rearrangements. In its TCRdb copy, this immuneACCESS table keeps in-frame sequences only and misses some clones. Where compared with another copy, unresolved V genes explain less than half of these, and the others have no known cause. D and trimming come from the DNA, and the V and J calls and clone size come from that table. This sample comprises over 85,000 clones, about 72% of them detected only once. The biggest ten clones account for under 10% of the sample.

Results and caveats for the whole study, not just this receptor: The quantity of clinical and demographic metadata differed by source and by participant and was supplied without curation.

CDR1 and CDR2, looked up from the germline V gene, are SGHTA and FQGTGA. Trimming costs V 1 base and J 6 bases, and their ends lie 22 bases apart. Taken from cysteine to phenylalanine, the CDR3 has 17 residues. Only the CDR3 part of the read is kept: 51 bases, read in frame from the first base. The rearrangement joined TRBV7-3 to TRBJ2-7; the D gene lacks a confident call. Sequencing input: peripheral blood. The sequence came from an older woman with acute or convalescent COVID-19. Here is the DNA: TGTGCCAGCAGCTTAAGAACAAAGTGGAGTAGGTCGGGCGAGCAGTACTTC. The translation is CASSLRTKWSRSGEQYF.